Detailed here is one T cell receptor (beta chain). The protocol was immunoSEQ multiplex PCR, while the TCRdb copy is restricted to in-frame clones and leaves out a portion. The sample lists 150,000 or so clones, approximately 82% occurring once. CDR1 is GTSNPN and CDR2 is SVGIG in the germline V gene (reference sequence). This CDR3 comprises 16 residues. The germline V and J ends were trimmed by 2 bases and 6 bases, with 22 bases remaining between them. The sample belongs to a study of blood T cell repertoires in COVID-19. For the study at large: Acute and convalescent COVID-19 samples came from the United States, Italy and Spain.

V and J are TRBV30 and TRBJ1-1, with a weak D call TRBD1 (6 bases). This clonotype was sampled from a human donor with acute or convalescent COVID-19. The donor label of this sample is uncertain. Sequenced: peripheral blood. CDR3 residues: CAWSTFGGSAGPEAFF. For the CDR3, the DNA is TGTGCCTGGAGTACATTTGGGGGCAGCGCAGGACCTGAAGCTTTCTTT.